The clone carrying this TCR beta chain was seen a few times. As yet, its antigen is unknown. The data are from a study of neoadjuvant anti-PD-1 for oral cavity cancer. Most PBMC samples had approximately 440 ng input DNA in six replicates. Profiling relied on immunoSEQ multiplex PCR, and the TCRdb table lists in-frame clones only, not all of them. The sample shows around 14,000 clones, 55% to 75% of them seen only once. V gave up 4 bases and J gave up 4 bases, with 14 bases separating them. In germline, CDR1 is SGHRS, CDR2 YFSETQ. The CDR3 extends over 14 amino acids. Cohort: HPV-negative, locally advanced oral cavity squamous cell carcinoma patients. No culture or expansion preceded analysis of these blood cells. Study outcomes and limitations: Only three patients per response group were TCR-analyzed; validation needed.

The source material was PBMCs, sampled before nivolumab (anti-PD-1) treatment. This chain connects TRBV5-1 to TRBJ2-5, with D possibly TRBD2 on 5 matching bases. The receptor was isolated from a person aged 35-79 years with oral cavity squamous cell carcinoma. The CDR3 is CASSMHGVGETQYF. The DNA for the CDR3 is TGCGCCAGCAGCATGCACGGGGTCGGAGAGACCCAGTACTTC.